This T cell receptor beta chain was sequenced in a study of regulatory T cells in long-lasting Graves disease. With V trimmed by 1 base and J by 2 bases, 10 bases remained unmatched. This CDR3 contains 17 residues. The germline gives CDR1 MGHDK, CDR2 SYGVNS. Documented time point: newly diagnosed GD, antithyroid drugs for less than 3 months. PBMC RNA served as the TCR library source. Building the TCR beta libraries relied on iRepertoire HTBI primers, and CDR3 regions underwent Arm-PCR. TCRdb re-called the multiplex PCR reads through MiXCR, storing one row per CDR3 protein. The sample has 400,000 to 500,000 distinct CDR3 sequences; roughly 17% are singletons. This sample also belongs to another study, concerning T cells in Graves' hyperthyroidism and ophthalmopathy.

The chain carries TRBV25-1 and TRBJ1-2; TRBD1 matches at 7 bases. The sample consisted of peripheral blood mononuclear cells (PBMCs), taken at new diagnosis, from a patient treated with antithyroid drugs. The sequence came from a woman younger than 30 with Graves disease. The CDR3 DNA reads as TGTGCCAGCAGTGAATCAGGGGGGCAGGGGAAGAACTATGGCTACACCTTC. This encodes CASSESGGQGKNYGYTF.